The 8 T cell receptor beta chains reported below all come from one sample, sequenced in a study of control samples from healthy donors and cancer patients. Clones were sequenced by immunoSEQ multiplex PCR, and TCRdb holds only the in-frame ones, with some missing. This sample yields about 160,000 clones, of which 80% to 95% are seen a single time; roughly 4% belongs to the top ten. The sample comprised blood. Source of these receptors: a woman aged 55-70 years in good health.

The V call is TRBV4-3, the J call TRBJ2-1; TRBD2 matches 7 bases. The CDR3 contains 15 residues. Germline trimming cut 0 bases from V and 5 bases from J; bases unmatched to any gene: 4. Germline loops: CDR1 LGHNA, CDR2 YSLEER. CDR3 region: CASSQDGRVNNEQFF. The CDR3 nucleotides are TGCGCCAGCAGCCAAGATGGGAGGGTAAACAATGAGCAGTTCTTC.

The V and J genes are TRBV2 and TRBJ1-1; D possibly corresponds to TRBD1 (5 bases). The V end lost 2 bases, the J end lost 1 base, and 11 bases lay between the germline ends. Germline CDR1 SNHLY, CDR2 FYNNEI. The CDR3 extends over 15 amino acids. DNA of the CDR3: TGTGCCAGCAGTGAACGGCCGGGGGGGAACACTGAAGCTTTCTTT. Amino acid sequence: CASSERPGGNTEAFF.

This rearrangement joins TRBV18 to TRBJ1-6; TRBD1 aligns across 7 bases. V trimming: 3 bases; J trimming: 9 bases; junction bases outside the gene matches: 11. CDR3 length: 16 residues. Germline V gives CDR1 KGHSH, CDR2 LQKENI. Written as DNA, the CDR3 is TGTGCCAGCTCACCCGGGACAGACCCTACGGCTTCACCCCTCCACTTT. Its protein product is CASSPGTDPTASPLHF.

The chain combines TRBV7-9 with TRBJ2-4, with D perhaps given as TRBD1 or TRBD2 (7 bases each). V lost 1 base and J 3 bases, leaving 13 bases between the germline ends. The CDR3 has 16 residues. The germline CDR1 and CDR2 sequences are SEHNR and FQNEAQ (reference sequence). The CDR3 DNA reads TGTGCCAGCAGCTTAGAAGCAGGGGGGGTCAAAAACATTCAGTACTTC. This encodes CASSLEAGGVKNIQYF.

The genes are TRBV27 and TRBJ1-2; unclear D gene. This CDR3 spans 16 amino acids. The germline CDR1 and CDR2 sequences are MNHEY and SMNVEV (reference sequence). V lost 3 bases, J lost 0 bases, and 14 bases lay in between. The CDR3, as DNA: TGTGCCAGCAGTTTTATTTCTCAAGGGCCTAACTATGGCTACACCTTC. This gives the protein CASSFISQGPNYGYTF.

The CDR3 coding sequence is TGTGCCAGCAGCTTGTACCAGGGAGGTTCACCCCTCCACTTT. Its protein is CASSLYQGGSPLHF. The chain joins TRBV5-6 to TRBJ1-6, with a weak D call TRBD1 (5 bases). Trimming took off 1 base at V and 9 bases at J, with 11 bases between the two ends. The CDR3 spans 14 residues. Germline lookup yields CDR1 SGHDT and CDR2 YYEEEE.

The rearrangement uses TRBV7-3 and TRBJ2-1; 8 nucleotides line up with TRBD1. The V gene's germline CDR1 is SGHTA and CDR2 FQGTGA. The V gene end was trimmed by 5 bases and the J gene end by 2 bases; junction bases not matched to a gene: 5. This CDR3 comprises 15 residues. The CDR3 spells CASSKGDRTYNEQFF. The CDR3 DNA follows: TGTGCCAGCAGCAAAGGGGACAGGACCTACAATGAGCAGTTCTTC.

CDR3: CASSQSGGLGDTQYF. In nucleotides, the CDR3 is TGCGCCAGCAGCCAGTCTGGGGGGCTTGGAGATACGCAGTATTTT. This chain uses TRBV4-1 with TRBJ2-3, with D perhaps being TRBD1 or TRBD2 (6 bases each). Germline V gives CDR1 MGHRA, CDR2 YSYEKL. Trimming took off 3 bases at V and 5 bases at J, with 15 bases between the two ends. CDR3 size: 15 residues.